A single T cell receptor (beta chain) is shown here with its context. Its antigen is undetermined. Using immunoSEQ multiplex PCR, the repertoire was profiled, and TCRdb retains in-frame clones only, with some absent. The sample consists of approximately 110,000 clones, about 85% of them appearing once. The sample is drawn from a study of PD-L1 blockade in urothelial cancer. Study-level results: When pretreatment blood TCR clonality was below the median, it predicted better survival.

With 3 bases clipped from V and 4 bases from J, the junction kept 8 bases outside the gene matches. The CDR3 runs 15 residues. Germline-derived CDR1 and CDR2 are LGHNA and YNFKEQ. The sequencing used PBMCs, collected around atezolizumab (anti-PD-L1) treatment. The rearrangement links TRBV4-2 to TRBJ2-7; 8 bases are shared with TRBD2. This receptor was identified in a middle-aged man with urothelial cancer. The CDR3 is CASSQSGAGEYEQYF. The CDR3 DNA reads as TGTGCCAGCAGCCAGTCTGGAGCGGGAGAATACGAGCAGTACTTC.